The 12 T cell receptor beta chains given below trace back to one sample, sequenced in a study of T cell responses to AZD1222 COVID-19 vaccine. The protocol was immunoSEQ multiplex PCR, while the TCRdb copy is restricted to in-frame clones and leaves out a portion. Of 150,000 or so clones listed, approximately 88% were seen once; the top ten hold more than 13%. The sample in question was peripheral blood, obtained on day 0 of AZD1222 vaccination. The receptors come from an adult in good health.

This clone occurred once. This chain joins TRBV6-5 and TRBJ2-5, with D uncertain. The ends were cut back, 6 bases at V and 4 bases at J, with 15 bases in the middle. CDR1 is MNHEY and CDR2 is SVGAGI in the germline V gene. This CDR3 is 14 amino acids long. The CDR3 nucleotides are TGTGCCAGCAGCTACCACAGAATCTCAGAGACCCAGTACTTC. It encodes CASSYHRISETQYF.

V is TRBV4-2 and J is TRBJ2-5; D assignment may be TRBD1 or TRBD2 (5 bases each). Germline assignment: CDR1 LGHNA and CDR2 YNFKEQ. The ends were cut back, 3 bases at V and 5 bases at J, with 22 bases in the middle. This CDR3 is built from 17 residues. The CDR3 DNA sequence: TGTGCCAGCAGCCACGTTGATGTGGGACCCAAAGAGGAGACCCAGTACTTC. This gives the protein CASSHVDVGPKEETQYF.

The table lists this clone with a count of one. The chain has TRBV5-6 and TRBJ1-1; D might be TRBD1 (6 bases). Germline V gives CDR1 SGHDT, CDR2 YYEEEE. The CDR3 runs 14 residues. Trimming shortened V by 5 bases and J by 1 base, and 12 bases separated the two germline ends. The CDR3 DNA reads as TGTGCCAGCAGTTCCTTAGGGGGGAACACTGAAGCTTTCTTT. Translated: CASSSLGGNTEAFF. Variable domain in full (rest from reference TRBV5-6 and TRBJ1-1): DAGVTQSPTHLIKTRGQQVTLRCSPKSGHDTVSWYQQALGQGPQFIFQYYEEEERQRGNFPDRFSGHQFPNYSSELNVNALLLGDSALYLCASSSLGGNTEAFFGQGTRLTVV.

This rearrangement joins TRBV5-5 to TRBJ2-1, with D perhaps TRBD2 (5 bases). The CDR3 consists of 15 residues. Germline V gene lookup returns CDR1 SGHKS and CDR2 YYEKEE (reference sequence). V lost 3 bases, J lost 3 bases, and 13 bases lay in between. The DNA of the CDR3 is TGTGCCAGCAGCTCCGACCCAGCGGTCTACAATGAGCAGTTCTTC. Translating it yields CASSSDPAVYNEQFF.

The chain is built from TRBV21-1 and TRBJ1-1; TRBD1, the D gene given by the table, was not confirmed from the DNA. TRBV21-1 is recorded as a pseudogene. This CDR3 spans 13 amino acids. CDR3 residues: CASSATDRDEAFF. For the CDR3, the DNA is TGTGCCAGCAGCGCTACGGACAGGGATGAAGCTTTCTTT.

The J gene is TRBJ1-2, the V gene TRBV7-9; D might be TRBD1 (5 bases). V lost 6 bases, J lost 5 bases, and 13 bases lay in between. There are 13 residues in the CDR3. CDR1 is SEHNR and CDR2 is FQNEAQ in the germline V gene (reference sequence). CDR3 sequence (DNA): TGTGCCAGCAGGCTCAGGGAAACTTATGGCTACACCTTC. It translates to CASRLRETYGYTF.

The gene calls are TRBV13 and TRBJ2-3; 11 bases fit TRBD2. The length of the CDR3 is 16 residues. After removal of 5 bases from V and 2 bases from J, the junction contained 6 bases not matched to a gene. Germline V gives CDR1 PRHDT, CDR2 FYEKMQ (reference sequence). CDR3: CASSLVAGGDTDTQYF. CDR3 coding DNA: TGTGCCAGCAGCCTCGTAGCGGGGGGGGACACAGATACGCAGTATTTT.

This clone showed up just a few times. The V call is TRBV19, the J call TRBJ1-1; D gene ambiguous. Germline CDR1 reads LNHDA; CDR2 reads SQIVND (reference sequence). CDR3 size: 14 residues. Trimming removed 4 bases at V and 6 bases at J, with 15 bases between. CDR3 sequence (DNA): TGTGCCAGTAGTAAGTTTCCACTAGCTTCTGAAGCTTTCTTT. This gives the protein CASSKFPLASEAFF.

V and J are TRBV20-1 and TRBJ1-4; unclear D gene. V shed 5 bases and J shed 13 bases, with 14 bases lying between them. The CDR3 runs to 11 residues. Germline assignment: CDR1 DFQATT and CDR2 SNEGSKA (reference sequence). The CDR3 DNA sequence: TGCAGTGCTGCCGAGGTCAGAGCACTGTTTTTT. Its protein is CSAAEVRALFF.

The chain couples TRBV15 to TRBJ1-1; D is ambiguous. The V gene's germline CDR1 is LNHNV and CDR2 YYDKDF (reference sequence). V was pared by 0 bases and J by 9 bases, with 8 bases between. The CDR3 is made up of 12 amino acids. This CDR3 is CATSRDGGQAFF. The CDR3, as DNA: TGTGCCACCAGCAGAGATGGTGGCCAAGCTTTCTTT.

The V and J genes are TRBV9 and TRBJ1-1; D might be TRBD1 (5 bases). V was pared by 0 bases and J by 1 base, with 7 bases between. Germline CDR1 is SGDLS and CDR2 is YYNGEE. The CDR3 runs 14 residues. DNA of the CDR3: TGTGCCAGCAGCGTAGGTAGGGGGAACACTGAAGCTTTCTTT. Its translation: CASSVGRGNTEAFF.

This clone was seen a few times. The chain carries TRBV7-9 and TRBJ1-3; TRBD1 matches 9 bases. The CDR3 has 17 residues. After removal of 3 bases from V and 4 bases from J, the junction contained 10 bases not matched to a gene. Per germline, CDR1 SEHNR and CDR2 FQNEAQ (reference sequence). As DNA, the CDR3 is TGTGCCAGCAGCTTGACTAAACAGGGGGCTGGCGGAAACACCATATATTTT. Residues: CASSLTKQGAGGNTIYF.